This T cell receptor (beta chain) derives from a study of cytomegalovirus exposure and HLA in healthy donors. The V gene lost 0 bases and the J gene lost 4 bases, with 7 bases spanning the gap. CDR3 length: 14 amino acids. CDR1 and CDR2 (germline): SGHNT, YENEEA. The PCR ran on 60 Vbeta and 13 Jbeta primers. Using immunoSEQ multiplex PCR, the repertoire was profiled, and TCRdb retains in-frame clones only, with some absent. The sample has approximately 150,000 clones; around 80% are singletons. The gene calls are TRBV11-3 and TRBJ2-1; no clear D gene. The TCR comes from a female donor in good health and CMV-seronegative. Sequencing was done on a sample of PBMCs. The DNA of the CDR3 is TGTGCCAGCAGCTTAGATATCGGTTACAATGAGCAGTTCTTC. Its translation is CASSLDIGYNEQFF.